This TCR beta chain was captured by sequencing in a study of Ad26.COV2.S vaccination and SARS-CoV-2 variants. This clone was seen at least ten times. CDR1 and CDR2 (germline): SGHKS, YYEKEE (reference sequence). This CDR3 comprises 15 residues. Trimming took off 0 bases at V and 6 bases at J, with 15 bases between the two ends. Treatment reported: some 20 received Ad26.COV2.S at low or high dose, single or two shots; roughly five received placebo; per-sample allocation not given. Day 63 following the first vaccine or placebo injection was when the samples were taken. The table came from immunoSEQ multiplex PCR; TCRdb's copy has only in-frame clones and leaves some out. The repertoire has some 340,000 clones, around 83% of them found once; the top ten carry roughly 1.9%.

This TCR was sampled from a person between 18 and 65 years old who received the Ad26.COV2.S COVID-19 vaccine or a placebo. Specimen: peripheral blood, collected in a trial of Ad26.COV2.S vaccine versus placebo. The gene calls are TRBV5-5 and TRBJ1-2; TRBD1 is a possible D gene (6 bases). CDR3 protein: CASSLAGGLGDGYTF. The DNA for the CDR3 is TGTGCCAGCAGCTTGGCGGGGGGCCTTGGGGATGGCTACACCTTC.